The sequence of this TCR beta chain was determined in a study of blood T cells in healthy people across ages. Through a sample-barcoded 5' primer and a J-beta primer mix, a second PCR was run for roughly 7 to 11 cycles. TCRdb called the 5' RACE reads again in MiXCR, with one record for every CDR3 protein. The table has approximately 1,100,000 distinct CDR3 sequences, 35% to 55% seen once; the top ten hold under 20%. This CDR3 contains 18 residues. The germline V and J ends were trimmed by 3 bases and 5 bases, with 25 bases remaining between them. Germline V gene lookup returns CDR1 SGHAT and CDR2 FQNNGV.

The J gene is TRBJ2-5, the V gene TRBV11-2; D is ambiguous. The sequenced material came from blood. This receptor was identified in a woman in her sixties in good health. The CDR3 sequence: CASSFGVLGLASKETQYF. The CDR3 DNA reads as TGTGCCAGCAGCTTTGGGGTCCTAGGCCTCGCGTCAAAGGAGACCCAGTACTTC.